This T cell receptor (beta chain) came from a study of T cells in Graves' hyperthyroidism and ophthalmopathy. The overall study: Peripheral blood specimens were obtained at initial diagnosis, prior to any treatment.

It was considered stable Graves' hyperthyroidism when ophthalmopathy did not progress within 18 months. On the basis of clinical symptoms, serum thyroxine and TRAb, thyroid ultrasound and orbital computed tomography, diagnoses were made. CDR1 is MNHNS, CDR2 SASEGT, per germline. After removal of 5 bases from V and 5 bases from J, the junction contained 4 bases not matched to a gene. This CDR3 region has 16 residues. This clonotype has a handful of counts. The CDR3 regions of TCR beta were amplified from RNA transcripts. RT-PCR in the first round (using the HTBI primer set) targeted the TCR CDR3. TCRdb recomputed calls from the multiplex PCR reads with MiXCR, one row per CDR3 protein. The table lists some 700,000 distinct CDR3 sequences, roughly 17% of them singletons, with around 15% in the top ten.

The clonotype comes from a man aged 50 or older with Graves' hyperthyroidism. The sample was blood. The rearrangement joins TRBV6-1 to TRBJ2-2; 14 bases are a match to TRBD2. In DNA, the CDR3 is TGTGCCAGCAGTTTCTGGACTAGCGGGGGGACCGGGGAGCTGTTTTTT. Translated, it gives CASSFWTSGGTGELFF.